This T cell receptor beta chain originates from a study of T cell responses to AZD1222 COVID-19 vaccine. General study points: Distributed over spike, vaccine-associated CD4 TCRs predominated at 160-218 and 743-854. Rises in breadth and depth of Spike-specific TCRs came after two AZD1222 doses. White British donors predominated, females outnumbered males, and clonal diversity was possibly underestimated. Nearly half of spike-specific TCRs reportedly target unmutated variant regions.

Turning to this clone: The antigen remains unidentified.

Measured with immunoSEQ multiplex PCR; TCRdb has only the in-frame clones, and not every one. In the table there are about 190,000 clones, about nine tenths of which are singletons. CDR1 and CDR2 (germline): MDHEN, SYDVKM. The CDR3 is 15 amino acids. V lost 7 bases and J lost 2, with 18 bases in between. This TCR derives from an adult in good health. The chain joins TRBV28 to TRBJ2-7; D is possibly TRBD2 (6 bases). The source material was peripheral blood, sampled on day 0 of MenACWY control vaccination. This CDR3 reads CASNPPGGGTYEQYF. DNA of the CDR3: TGTGCCAGCAACCCCCCCGGTGGGGGGACCTACGAGCAGTACTTC.